This is a list of T cell receptor beta chains from one sample in a study of T-cell reconstitution after alpha-beta-depleted transplantation in children. One entry per CDR3 protein, called by TCRdb with MiXCR from the PCR reads. Here the sample spans about 540,000 distinct CDR3 sequences, approximately 20% being singletons. The sequences come from PBMCs from the stem cell graft donor, collected from the stem cell graft. The source of these receptors is a human donor who donated a stem cell graft to a child with acute lymphoblastic leukemia. Both conserved end residues are trimmed from each CDR3. Each record gives: J gene, V gene, CDR3 protein.

j_gene: TRBJ1-2; v_gene: TRBV5-1; CDR3aa: ASSLVNNYGYT
j_gene: TRBJ2-7; v_gene: TRBV6-2/TRBV6-3; CDR3aa: ASRADWPSSYEQY
j_gene: TRBJ2-5; v_gene: TRBV6-1; CDR3aa: ASQLDRRMQETQY
j_gene: TRBJ2-7; v_gene: TRBV4-1; CDR3aa: ASSQDGGYEQY
j_gene: TRBJ1-2; v_gene: TRBV6-1; CDR3aa: ASSSLARVPYGYT
j_gene: TRBJ2-7; v_gene: TRBV5-1; CDR3aa: ASSFSADSYEQY
j_gene: TRBJ2-7; v_gene: TRBV5-1; CDR3aa: ASSLAGDIYEQY
j_gene: TRBJ1-3; v_gene: TRBV11-2; CDR3aa: ASSFLRSSGNTIY
j_gene: TRBJ2-5; v_gene: TRBV2; CDR3aa: ASRGKFQETQY
j_gene: TRBJ2-7; v_gene: TRBV7-8; CDR3aa: ASSSGLAGIDEQY
j_gene: TRBJ2-1; v_gene: TRBV20-1; CDR3aa: SARAGREPYNEQF
j_gene: TRBJ1-2; v_gene: TRBV3-1; CDR3aa: ASSQLEADGYT
j_gene: TRBJ1-3; v_gene: TRBV4-2; CDR3aa: ASRLMAGDSGNTIY
j_gene: TRBJ2-4; v_gene: TRBV7-9; CDR3aa: ASSLAPGGIQY
j_gene: TRBJ2-6; v_gene: TRBV6-4; CDR3aa: ASTDRVDSGANVLT